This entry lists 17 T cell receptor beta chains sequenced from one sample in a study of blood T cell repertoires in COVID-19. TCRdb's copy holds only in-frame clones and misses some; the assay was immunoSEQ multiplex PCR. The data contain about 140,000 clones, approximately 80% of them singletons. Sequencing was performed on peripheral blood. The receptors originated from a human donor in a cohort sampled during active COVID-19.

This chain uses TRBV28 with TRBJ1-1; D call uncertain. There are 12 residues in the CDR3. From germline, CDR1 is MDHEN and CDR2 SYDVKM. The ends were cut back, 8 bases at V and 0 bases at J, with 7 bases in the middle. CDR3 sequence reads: CASEQVNTEAFF. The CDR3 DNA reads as TGTGCCAGCGAGCAGGTGAACACTGAAGCTTTCTTT.

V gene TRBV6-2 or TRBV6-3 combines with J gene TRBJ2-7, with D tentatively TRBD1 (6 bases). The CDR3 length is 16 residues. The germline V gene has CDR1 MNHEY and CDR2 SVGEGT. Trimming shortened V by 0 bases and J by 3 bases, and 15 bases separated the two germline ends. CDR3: CASSYSIRDNDYEQYF. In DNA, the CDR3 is TGTGCCAGCAGTTACTCGATTCGGGACAATGACTACGAGCAGTACTTC.

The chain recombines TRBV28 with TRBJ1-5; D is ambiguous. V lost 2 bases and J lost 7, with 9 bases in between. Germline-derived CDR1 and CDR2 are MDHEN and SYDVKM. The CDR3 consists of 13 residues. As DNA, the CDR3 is TGTGCCAGCAGTTTAAACATAAACCAGCCCCAGCATTTT. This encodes CASSLNINQPQHF.

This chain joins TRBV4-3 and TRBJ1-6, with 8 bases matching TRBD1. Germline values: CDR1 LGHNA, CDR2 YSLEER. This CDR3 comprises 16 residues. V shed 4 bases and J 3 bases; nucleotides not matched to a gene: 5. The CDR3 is CASSRLTGDYNSPLHF. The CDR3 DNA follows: TGCGCCAGCAGCCGCCTGACAGGGGACTATAATTCACCCCTCCACTTT.

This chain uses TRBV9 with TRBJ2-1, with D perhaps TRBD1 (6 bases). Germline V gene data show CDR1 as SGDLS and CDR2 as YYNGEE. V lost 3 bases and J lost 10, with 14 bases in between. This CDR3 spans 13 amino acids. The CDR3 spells CASSAPGRGEQFF. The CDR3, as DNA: TGTGCCAGCAGCGCCCCCGGTAGGGGGGAGCAGTTCTTC. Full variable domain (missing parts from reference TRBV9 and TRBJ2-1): DSGVTQTPKHLITATGQRVTLRCSPRSGDLSVYWYQQSLDQGLQFLIQYYNGEERAKGNILERFSAQQFPDLHSELNLSSLELGDSALYFCASSAPGRGEQFFGPGTRLTVL.

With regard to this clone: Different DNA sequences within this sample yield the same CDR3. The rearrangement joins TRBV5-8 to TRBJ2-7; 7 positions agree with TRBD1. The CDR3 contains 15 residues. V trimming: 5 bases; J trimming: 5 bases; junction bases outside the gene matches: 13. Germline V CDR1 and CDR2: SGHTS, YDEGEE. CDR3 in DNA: TGTGCCAGCAGGTTAATTGGGACAGTAGGTCACGAGCAGTACTTC. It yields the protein CASRLIGTVGHEQYF.

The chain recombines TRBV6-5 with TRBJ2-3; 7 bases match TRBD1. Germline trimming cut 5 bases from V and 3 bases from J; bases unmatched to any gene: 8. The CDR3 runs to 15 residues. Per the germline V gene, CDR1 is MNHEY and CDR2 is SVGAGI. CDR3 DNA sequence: TGTGCCAGCAGTAAAACAGGGGCCGAAACAGATACGCAGTATTTT. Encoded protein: CASSKTGAETDTQYF.

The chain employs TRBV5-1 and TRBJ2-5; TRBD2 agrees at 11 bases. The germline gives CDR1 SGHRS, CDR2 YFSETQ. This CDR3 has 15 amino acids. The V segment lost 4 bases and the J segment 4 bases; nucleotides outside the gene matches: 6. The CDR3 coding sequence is TGCGCCAGCAGCAGACTAGCGGGGTCGGGAGAGACCCAGTACTTC. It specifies CASSRLAGSGETQYF.

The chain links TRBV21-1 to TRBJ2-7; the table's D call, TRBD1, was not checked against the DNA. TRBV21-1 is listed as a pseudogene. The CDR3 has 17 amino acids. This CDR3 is CASSKRGDRGYSYEQYF. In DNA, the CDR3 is TGTGCCAGCAGCAAGAGGGGAGACAGGGGATACTCCTACGAGCAGTACTTC.

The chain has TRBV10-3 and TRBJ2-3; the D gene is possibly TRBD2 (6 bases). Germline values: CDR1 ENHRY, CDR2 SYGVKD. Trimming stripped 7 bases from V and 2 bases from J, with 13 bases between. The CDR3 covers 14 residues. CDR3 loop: CAITAGGYTDTQYF. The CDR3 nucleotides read TGTGCCATCACCGCCGGGGGTTACACAGATACGCAGTATTTT.

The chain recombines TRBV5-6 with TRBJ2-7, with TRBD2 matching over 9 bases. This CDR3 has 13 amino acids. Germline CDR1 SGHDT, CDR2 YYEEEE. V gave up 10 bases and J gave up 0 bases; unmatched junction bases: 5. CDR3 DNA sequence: TGTGCCTTAGCGGGGGACCTCTCCTACGAGCAGTACTTC. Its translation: CALAGDLSYEQYF.

CDR3 amino acids: CASSLVGVSTQYF. For the CDR3, the DNA is TGTGCCAGCAGCTTAGTCGGTGTGTCTACGCAGTATTTT. The chain recombines TRBV11-3 with TRBJ2-3; unclear D gene. Trimming took off 1 base at V and 8 bases at J, with 10 bases between the two ends. The CDR3 consists of 13 residues. Germline-derived CDR1 and CDR2 are SGHNT and YENEEA.

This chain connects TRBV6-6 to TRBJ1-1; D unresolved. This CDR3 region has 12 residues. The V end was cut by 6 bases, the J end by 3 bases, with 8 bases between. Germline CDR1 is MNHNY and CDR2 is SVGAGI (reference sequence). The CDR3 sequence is CASRILDTEAFF. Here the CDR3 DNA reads TGTGCCAGCAGAATACTTGACACTGAAGCTTTCTTT.

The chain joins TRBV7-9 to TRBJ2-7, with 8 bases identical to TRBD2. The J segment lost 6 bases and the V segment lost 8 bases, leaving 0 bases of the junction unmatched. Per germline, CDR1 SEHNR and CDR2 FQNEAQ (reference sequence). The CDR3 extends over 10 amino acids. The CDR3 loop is CASAGGEQYF. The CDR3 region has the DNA TGTGCCAGCGCGGGGGGCGAGCAGTACTTC.

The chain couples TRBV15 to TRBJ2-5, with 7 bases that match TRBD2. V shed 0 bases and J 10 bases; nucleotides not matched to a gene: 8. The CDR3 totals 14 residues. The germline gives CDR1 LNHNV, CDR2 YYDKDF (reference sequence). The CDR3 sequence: CATSRDRAPGGQYF. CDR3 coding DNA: TGTGCCACCAGCAGAGATCGCGCCCCGGGAGGCCAGTACTTC.

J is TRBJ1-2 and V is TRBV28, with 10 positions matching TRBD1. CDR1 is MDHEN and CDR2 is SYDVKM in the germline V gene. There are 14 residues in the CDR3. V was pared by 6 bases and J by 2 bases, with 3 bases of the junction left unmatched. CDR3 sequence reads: CASRGTGDNYGYTF. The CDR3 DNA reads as TGTGCCAGCAGGGGGACAGGGGACAACTATGGCTACACCTTC.

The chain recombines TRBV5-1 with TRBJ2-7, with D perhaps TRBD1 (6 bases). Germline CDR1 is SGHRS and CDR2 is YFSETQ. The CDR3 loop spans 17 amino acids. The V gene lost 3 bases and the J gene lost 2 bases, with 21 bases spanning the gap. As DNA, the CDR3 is TGCGCCAGCAGCTCAGGACTCACCGGGACATCCCCCTACGAGCAGTACTTC. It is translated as CASSSGLTGTSPYEQYF.